The 22 T cell receptor beta chains given below trace back to one sample, sequenced in a study of Graves' ophthalmopathy and Graves' hyperthyroidism. Investigators amplified TCR beta CDR3 regions from RNA transcripts. After a first-round RT-PCR with HTBI primers, a second-round multiplex PCR was run. TCRdb independently ran MiXCR on the multiplex PCR reads; one entry per CDR3 protein. The repertoire holds about 240,000 distinct CDR3 sequences, about 47% seen once, with less than 60% in the top ten. Material for sequencing was peripheral blood. The receptors shown here come from an adult man with Graves' ophthalmopathy.

The V gene is TRBV6-1, the J gene TRBJ1-2; 7 positions agree with TRBD1. Germline CDR1 MNHNS, CDR2 SASEGT. The CDR3 is 14 amino acids. V shed 4 bases and J 3 bases; nucleotides not matched to a gene: 5. The CDR3 DNA follows: TGTGCCAGCAGTGGCGGGGACAGCTACTATGGCTACACCTTC. Its translation is CASSGGDSYYGYTF.

This clonotype was detected a few times. CDR3 sequence (DNA): TGCGCCAGCAGTATAGCATCCTCCTACGAGCAGTACTTC. Its protein product is CASSIASSYEQYF. The genes are TRBV10-1 and TRBJ2-7; D uncertain. Looked up from germline, CDR1 is WNHNN and CDR2 is SYGVQD (reference sequence). The V gene lost 5 bases and the J gene lost 0 bases, with 8 bases spanning the gap. There are 13 residues in the CDR3.

This chain links TRBV24-1 with TRBJ1-2, with D possibly matching TRBD1 (5 bases). With 5 bases removed from V and 4 bases from J, the gap between germline ends came to 7 bases. Germline V gene data show CDR1 as KGHDR and CDR2 as SFDVKD. This CDR3 comprises 12 residues. The CDR3 is CATSGDGYGYTF. CDR3 in DNA: TGTGCCACCAGTGGGGACGGCTATGGCTACACCTTC.

The sample holds a few counts of this clonotype. The gene calls are TRBV12-3 or TRBV12-4 and TRBJ2-7; 13 bases map to TRBD2. The V and J ends lost 2 bases and 3 bases, in that order; junction bases with no gene match: 7. This CDR3 spans 17 amino acids. The DNA of the CDR3 is TGTGCCAGCAGTTTACCCCTACTAGCGGGAGGGGTCTACGAGCAGTACTTC. Residues: CASSLPLLAGGVYEQYF.

The V and J genes are TRBV7-2 and TRBJ2-2, with 7 positions matching TRBD2. CDR3 length: 16 residues. Germline V gene lookup returns CDR1 SGHTA and CDR2 FQGNSA. With V trimmed by 4 bases and J by 0 bases, 5 bases remained unmatched. CDR3 bases: TGTGCCAGCAGCTATTCGGGGGGAACGAACACCGGGGAGCTGTTTTTT. Translation gives CASSYSGGTNTGELFF.

The genes are TRBV2 and TRBJ2-5, with a tentative D call TRBD2 (5 bases). Germline CDR1 is SNHLY and CDR2 is FYNNEI. V lost 6 bases and J 5 bases, leaving 10 bases between the germline ends. CDR3 length: 12 residues. The CDR3 protein is CASRSGGETQYF. The CDR3 region has the DNA TGTGCCAGCAGATCAGGAGGCGAGACCCAGTACTTC.

The chain couples TRBV7-3 to TRBJ2-6; D unclear. CDR3 length equals 14 residues. V lost 3 bases to trimming and J lost 4 bases, with 7 bases between them. Germline values: CDR1 SGHTA, CDR2 FQGTGA. The CDR3 DNA sequence: TGTGCCAGCAGCTTTGGGTTCGGGGCCAACGTCCTGACTTTC. Translated, it gives CASSFGFGANVLTF. The full variable domain, rest sourced from reference TRBV7-3 and TRBJ2-6, is GAGVSQTPSNKVTEKGKYVELRCDPISGHTALYWYRQSLGQGPEFLIYFQGTGAADDSGLPNDRFFAVRPEGSVSTLKIQRTERGDSAVYLCASSFGFGANVLTFGAGSRLTVL.

The chain joins TRBV20-1 to TRBJ2-7; 12 bases align to TRBD1. CDR3 length equals 16 residues. Trimming took 7 bases from V and 3 from J; bases not matched to a gene: 13. In germline, CDR1 is DFQATT, CDR2 SNEGSKA (reference sequence). Here the CDR3 reads CSVPGQGASNNYEQYF. The CDR3 region has the DNA TGCAGTGTCCCGGGACAGGGGGCATCGAACAACTACGAGCAGTACTTC.

This sequence joins TRBV7-9 and TRBJ1-3; 10 positions match TRBD1. This CDR3 region has 13 residues. CDR1 is SEHNR, CDR2 FQNEAQ, per germline (reference sequence). The V gene end was trimmed by 3 bases and the J gene end by 11 bases; junction bases not matched to a gene: 4. The CDR3 DNA is TGTGCCAGCAGCTTGGGACAGGGGAAATCCATATATTTT. Translating gives CASSLGQGKSIYF.

This clonotype has just a few counts. In nucleotides, the CDR3 is TGTGCCAGCAGCCATGGCAGCGGGAGCACAAGCACAGATACGCAGTATTTT. As protein: CASSHGSGSTSTDTQYF. This sequence joins TRBV14 and TRBJ2-3; 8 nucleotides align to TRBD2. V lost 3 bases to trimming and J lost 0 bases; unmatched junction nucleotides: 8. The CDR3 has 17 residues. Germline V gene sequence: CDR1 SGHDN, CDR2 FVKESK.

For this clonotype: An end of the junction differs from the germline gene, which may be a read error. The rearrangement links TRBV10-3 to TRBJ2-7; 13 bases agree with TRBD2. From germline, CDR1 is ENHRY and CDR2 SYGVKD. This CDR3 region has 15 residues. CDR3 residues: CASSYSGLAGDEQYF. The CDR3 DNA reads as TGTGCCAGCAGTTACTCCGGACTAGCGGGAGACGAGCAGTACTTC.

This clonotype was counted a few times. The chain couples TRBV20-1 to TRBJ1-1; 7 positions agree with TRBD1. The germline V gene encodes CDR1 DFQATT and CDR2 SNEGSKA (reference sequence). After removal of 4 bases from V and 8 bases from J, the junction contained 4 bases not matched to a gene. The CDR3 is 11 residues long. The CDR3 sequence: CSAMSGGEAFF. The DNA of the CDR3 is TGCAGTGCTATGTCAGGGGGAGAAGCTTTCTTT.

The gene calls are TRBV24-1 and TRBJ2-2; 8 nucleotides match TRBD1. The CDR3 sequence is 16 residues long. After removal of 1 base from V and 6 bases from J, the junction contained 6 bases not matched to a gene. Germline lookup yields CDR1 KGHDR and CDR2 SFDVKD. The CDR3 spells CATSDLETGDAGELFF. In nucleotides, the CDR3 is TGTGCCACCAGTGATTTAGAGACAGGGGACGCCGGGGAGCTGTTTTTT.

J is TRBJ2-5 and V is TRBV20-1, with D perhaps matching TRBD1 (6 bases). This CDR3 contains 13 residues. Germline-derived CDR1 and CDR2 are DFQATT and SNEGSKA (reference sequence). Trimming removed 3 bases at V and 1 base at J, with 9 bases between. The CDR3 DNA reads TGCAGTGCTAGTGGACAGCCCCAAGAGACCCAGTACTTC. This gives the protein CSASGQPQETQYF.

The chain recombines TRBV9 with TRBJ1-3; D unresolved. This CDR3 is built from 15 residues. V lost 4 bases, J lost 1 base, and 12 bases lay in between. The germline gives CDR1 SGDLS, CDR2 YYNGEE. CDR3 amino acids: CASSLGPGSGNTIYF. The CDR3 coding sequence is TGTGCCAGCAGCTTAGGACCTGGGTCTGGAAACACCATATATTTT.

The J gene is TRBJ2-5, the V gene TRBV4-1; no definite D call. With 6 bases removed from V and 4 bases from J, the gap between germline ends came to 12 bases. Per the germline V gene, CDR1 is MGHRA and CDR2 is YSYEKL. The CDR3 loop spans 13 amino acids. The CDR3 DNA reads TGCGCCAGCAGTTTGTGGCAGCGAGAGACCCAGTACTTC. This encodes CASSLWQRETQYF.

This clonotype came up many times. This chain connects TRBV29-1 to TRBJ1-1; D might be TRBD1 (5 bases). The CDR3 contains 14 residues. Trimming cost V 0 bases and J 3 bases, with 11 bases left between them. In germline, CDR1 is SQVTM, CDR2 ANQGSEA. For the CDR3, the DNA is TGCAGCGTTGAAGATCGGGGGGTGGACACTGAAGCTTTCTTT. This codes for CSVEDRGVDTEAFF.

Comments on this clonotype: With a much larger clone just one base away, this may be a read error. The V call is TRBV15, the J call TRBJ1-2, with TRBD1 matching over 7 bases. The CDR3 is 17 amino acids. Germline lookup yields CDR1 LNHNV and CDR2 YYDKDF (reference sequence). J gave up 7 bases and V 3 bases, and 17 bases lay outside the gene matches. CDR3 nucleotides: TGTGCCACCAGCAGTTCGCTACAGGGGCAGTCCAGGAGTGGCTACACCTTC. The encoded protein is CATSSSLQGQSRSGYTF. The entire variable domain, with the rest obtained from reference TRBV15 and TRBJ1-2, is as follows: DAMVIQNPRYQVTQFGKPVTLSCSQTLNHNVMYWYQQKSSQAPKLLFHYYDKDFNNEADTPDNFQSRRPNTSFCFLDIRSPGLGDTAMYLCATSSSLQGQSRSGYTFGSGTRLTVV.

This clonotype has only one observation. The chain uses TRBV2 and TRBJ1-2; no clear D gene. This CDR3 is 16 amino acids long. Trimming left V 4 bases short and J 4 bases short, with 19 bases between. Germline assignment: CDR1 SNHLY and CDR2 FYNNEI. CDR3 in DNA: TGTGCCAGCAGTGCCACGGTGAGGATAGCTAGCTATGGCTACACCTTC. Residues: CASSATVRIASYGYTF.

The chain carries TRBV7-2 and TRBJ1-1; no reliable D call. The CDR3 is made up of 13 amino acids. V dropped 6 bases and J dropped 2 bases, with 10 bases sitting between them. Germline values: CDR1 SGHTA, CDR2 FQGNSA. CDR3: CASSPAFNTEAFF. CDR3 DNA: TGTGCCAGCAGTCCGGCATTCAACACTGAAGCTTTCTTT.

This clonotype has just one count. The V gene is TRBV14, the J gene TRBJ1-1; D gene uncertain. Germline assignment: CDR1 SGHDN and CDR2 FVKESK. CDR3 size: 12 residues. Trimming took 2 bases from V and 2 from J, leaving 3 bases between them. The CDR3 DNA reads as TGTGCCAGCAGCCAATATAACACTGAAGCTTTCTTT. This gives the protein CASSQYNTEAFF.

This clonotype was observed a few times. The chain links TRBV10-3 to TRBJ2-2; the D gene is possibly TRBD2 (5 bases). CDR1 ENHRY and CDR2 SYGVKD come from the germline V gene. CDR3 length: 14 amino acids. V gave up 4 bases and J gave up 5 bases, with 11 bases separating them. This CDR3 is CAISAAPGTGELFF. The CDR3, as DNA: TGTGCCATCAGTGCCGCCCCGGGGACCGGGGAGCTGTTTTTT.